This T cell receptor beta chain was sequenced in a study of radiotherapy plus CTLA-4 blockade in lung cancer. The method was immunoSEQ multiplex PCR; TCRdb's version includes in-frame clones alone and lacks a portion of them. Seen here are 70,000 to 100,000 clones, 70% to 90% observed once, and the top ten hold about 2%. In germline, CDR1 is SGDLS, CDR2 YYNGEE. The CDR3 runs 17 residues. Between the trimmed V and J ends, which lost 4 bases and 5 bases, there was a span of 22 bases. CTLA-4 blockade using ipilimumab, together with focal radiation, was received by patients with chemo-refractory metastatic non-small-cell lung cancer.

This chain links TRBV9 with TRBJ2-1, with D perhaps TRBD1 (6 bases). The clonotype comes from a human donor with non-small cell lung cancer who had a partial response to radiotherapy plus ipilimumab. The sequences come from peripheral blood, collected from a patient treated with radiotherapy plus ipilimumab. The CDR3 loop reads CASSFTAPGQGHNEQFF. In nucleotides, the CDR3 is TGTGCCAGCAGCTTTACAGCCCCGGGGCAGGGGCACAATGAGCAGTTCTTC.